The 17 T cell receptor beta chains presented below share a single source sample, sequenced in a study of molecular identifiers for immune sequencing clone quantification. TCRdb passed the PCR reads through MiXCR, listing each CDR3 protein once. The sample yields under 600,000 distinct CDR3 sequences, roughly a fifth seen once. The sequencing sample was made of naive CD8+ T cells from blood, with Jurkat cell RNA spiked in. Documented subset: FACS-sorted CD8+CD4-CCR7+CD45RA+ naive T cells. Receptors were obtained from a human donor in good health. Some libraries in this study had Jurkat cell RNA spiked in.

This clonotype showed up just once. A much larger clone sits a single nucleotide away, making a read error possible. Here the CDR3 DNA reads TGTGCCAGCAGCTTACCAGGAGGAGGTGCAACTAATGAAAAACTGCTTTTT. Its translation is CASSLPGGGATNEKLLF. V and J are TRBV7-9 and TRBJ1-4; no clear D gene. Germline CDR1 is SEHNR and CDR2 is FQNEAQ (reference sequence). This CDR3 has 17 residues.

The genes are TRBV12-3 or TRBV12-4 and TRBJ1-2; 7 nucleotides line up with TRBD1. CDR3 length equals 15 residues. V shed 5 bases and J 4 bases; nucleotides not matched to a gene: 10. CDR3 region: CASSQRGTVSYGYTF. In DNA form, the CDR3 reads TGTGCCAGCAGTCAAAGAGGGACAGTCTCCTATGGCTACACCTTC.

This clonotype was seen a handful of times. In DNA, the CDR3 is TGTGCCAGTAGTATAGGGCGGTCGCTGATTGAGACCCAGTACTTC. This encodes CASSIGRSLIETQYF. This chain joins TRBV19 and TRBJ2-5, with D uncertain. V was shortened by 1 base and J by 5 bases, with 14 bases between the two germline ends. Germline lookup yields CDR1 LNHDA and CDR2 SQIVND (reference sequence). CDR3 length: 15 amino acids.

This chain links TRBV28 with TRBJ2-7, with unresolved D. Germline V gene sequence: CDR1 MDHEN, CDR2 SYDVKM. The germline V and J ends were trimmed by 7 bases and 7 bases, with 11 bases remaining between them. The CDR3 has 11 residues. The DNA for the CDR3 is TGTGCCAGCAACCAGCAGCTTGAGCAGTACTTC. Amino acids: CASNQQLEQYF.

This chain uses TRBV7-2 with TRBJ2-1; TRBD1 matches at 7 bases. This CDR3 has 16 amino acids. V lost 1 base and J lost 5; bases outside the gene matches: 8. Germline V gene data show CDR1 as SGHTA and CDR2 as FQGNSA. Here the CDR3 DNA reads TGTGCCAGCAGCTTAGAGCGAGGGGGCGCAAACAATGAGCAGTTCTTC. It translates to CASSLERGGANNEQFF. Supplemented by reference TRBV7-2 and TRBJ2-1, the full variable domain reads GAGVSQSPSNKVTEKGKDVELRCDPISGHTALYWYRQSLGQGLEFLIYFQGNSAPDKSGLPSDRFSAERTGGSVSTLTIQRTQQEDSAVYLCASSLERGGANNEQFFGPGTRLTVL.

This clonotype was observed at least ten times. The rearrangement joins TRBV27 to TRBJ1-5; D may be TRBD1 (5 bases). Looked up from germline, CDR1 is MNHEY and CDR2 is SMNVEV (reference sequence). The CDR3 is made up of 16 amino acids. V dropped 3 bases and J dropped 4 bases, with 16 bases sitting between them. DNA of the CDR3: TGTGCCAGCAGTTTGGTGGGACTGAACTCAAATCAGCCCCAGCATTTT. This translates into CASSLVGLNSNQPQHF.

As DNA, the CDR3 is TGTGCCAGCAGCCAAATTAAAGACACATACTCCTACAATGAGCAGTTCTTC. Residues: CASSQIKDTYSYNEQFF. The J gene is TRBJ2-1, the V gene TRBV7-9; D gene ambiguous. The CDR3 sequence is 17 residues long. The V end was cut by 5 bases, the J end by 0 bases, with 17 bases between. Germline loops: CDR1 SEHNR, CDR2 FQNEAQ (reference sequence).

This clonotype turned up a few times. The rearrangement joins TRBV30 to TRBJ2-2; the D is unclear. There are 14 residues in the CDR3. The V and J ends lost 3 bases and 3 bases respectively, with 11 bases between them. Germline V CDR1 and CDR2: GTSNPN, SVGIG (reference sequence). The CDR3 nucleotides are TGTGCCTGGAGCCCGCTACCTCACACCGGGGAGCTGTTTTTT. Encoded protein: CAWSPLPHTGELFF. The full variable domain, completed using reference TRBV30 and TRBJ2-2, is SQTIHQWPATLVQPVGSPLSLECTVEGTSNPNLYWYRQAAGRGLQLLFYSVGIGQISSEVPQNLSASRPQDRQFILSSKKLLLSDSGFYLCAWSPLPHTGELFFGEGSRLTVL.

The chain carries TRBV7-9 and TRBJ1-1, with TRBD1 as a possible D gene (5 bases). This CDR3 spans 12 amino acids. V lost 6 bases, J lost 4 bases, and 9 bases lay in between. Germline CDR1 SEHNR, CDR2 FQNEAQ (reference sequence). The CDR3 is CASRGGSTEAFF. CDR3 nucleotides: TGTGCCAGCAGGGGGGGTTCCACTGAAGCTTTCTTT. Full variable domain (remainder filled in from reference TRBV7-9 and TRBJ1-1): DTGVSQNPRHKITKRGQNVTFRCDPISEHNRLYWYRQTLGQGPEFLTYFQNEAQLEKSRLLSDRFSAERPKGSFSTLEIQRTEQGDSAMYLCASRGGSTEAFFGQGTRLTVV.

In its sample, this clonotype was seen many times. The rearrangement links TRBV7-9 to TRBJ2-5, with 8 positions matching TRBD2. The CDR3 has 18 residues. CDR1 and CDR2 from the germline V gene are SEHNR and FQNEAQ (reference sequence). With 1 base clipped from V and 1 base from J, the junction kept 11 bases outside the gene matches. As DNA, the CDR3 is TGTGCCAGCAGCTTAGTCGTGAAAGCGGGGGACCCCCAAGAGACCCAGTACTTC. Amino acids: CASSLVVKAGDPQETQYF.

This clonotype was seen ten or more times. The genes are TRBV28 and TRBJ1-4, with 8 bases that match TRBD1. Germline V lookup: CDR1 MDHEN, CDR2 SYDVKM. V lost 5 bases, J lost 4 bases, and 9 bases stayed unmatched. The CDR3 covers 16 residues. CDR3 in DNA: TGTGCCAGCAGTGCTTTCCCGGGACAGGTTAATGAAAAACTGTTTTTT. It specifies CASSAFPGQVNEKLFF.

This clonotype was observed many times. V and J are TRBV6-5 and TRBJ2-1; 8 nucleotides line up with TRBD1. Losses at the gene ends were 4 bases for V and 9 bases for J; bases not matched to a gene: 5. CDR3 length: 13 residues. CDR1 MNHEY and CDR2 SVGAGI come from the germline V gene. The CDR3, as DNA: TGTGCCAGCAGTTCCAGGGGGCAGGCTGAGCAGTTCTTC. It specifies CASSSRGQAEQFF.

This clonotype was recorded a few times. The chain recombines TRBV4-1 with TRBJ2-7; D call uncertain. With 1 base removed from V and 1 base from J, the gap between germline ends came to 8 bases. CDR1 and CDR2 from the germline V gene are MGHRA and YSYEKL. This CDR3 spans 14 amino acids. The CDR3 DNA follows: TGCGCCAGCAGCCAAGCTCCTAGGTCCTACGAGCAGTACTTC. Translation gives CASSQAPRSYEQYF.

This clonotype was detected ten times or more. J is TRBJ1-1 and V is TRBV29-1, with D unresolved. This CDR3 contains 10 residues. Germline-derived CDR1 and CDR2 are SQVTM and ANQGSEA. V lost 1 base, J lost 6 bases, and 3 bases lay in between. The CDR3 here is CSVEGAEAFF. As DNA, the CDR3 is TGCAGCGTTGAAGGGGCTGAAGCTTTCTTT.

The sample holds many counts of this clonotype. V is TRBV13 and J is TRBJ2-3; D gene uncertain. V was cut by 5 bases and J by 5 bases, with 2 bases left in between. Germline CDR1 reads PRHDT; CDR2 reads FYEKMQ (reference sequence). The CDR3 contains 10 residues. Here the CDR3 reads CASSGDTQYF. CDR3 bases: TGTGCCAGCAGCGGAGATACGCAGTATTTT.

This clonotype was observed at least ten times. The chain joins TRBV29-1 to TRBJ2-5; D unresolved. The CDR3 is 10 residues long. Germline V gene sequence: CDR1 SQVTM, CDR2 ANQGSEA. V lost 4 bases to trimming and J lost 4 bases, with 4 bases between them. This chain's CDR3 is CSVVRETQYF. The CDR3 DNA sequence: TGCAGCGTTGTGAGAGAGACCCAGTACTTC.

Many counts were recorded for this clonotype. The chain couples TRBV4-1 to TRBJ1-5; no firm D call. The CDR3 has 13 residues. CDR1 is MGHRA and CDR2 is YSYEKL in the germline V gene. The germline V and J ends were trimmed by 1 base and 2 bases, with 3 bases remaining between them. The CDR3 region has the DNA TGCGCCAGCAGCCAAGGAGGCAATCAGCCCCAGCATTTT. The encoded protein is CASSQGGNQPQHF.